Listed here are 15 T cell receptor beta chains from one sample, sequenced in a study of early T cells in non-severe SARS-CoV-2 infection (dated by TCRdb to the early 2020s). Libraries were built with 5' RACE. TCRdb shows the sequencer as NextSeq 500. TCRdb handled the public reads itself, with Q25 trimming in fastp and clone calling in MiXCR, and kept productive beta chains. Every CDR3 protein is listed once, alongside the most common genes and DNA of its rows. The sample table records 75,000 to 80,000 distinct CDR3 sequences; about 9.6% of these occur just once. The top ten constitute about 4.8% of the sample. Input material: whole blood. The receptors here all came from an adult who was a healthcare worker with PCR-confirmed SARS-CoV-2 infection or an uninfected control (not recorded which).

This clonotype was seen a few times. The V gene is TRBV28, the J gene TRBJ1-4; D remains ambiguous. V was pared by 4 bases and J by 7 bases, with 16 bases between. CDR3 length: 15 amino acids. Germline V gene sequence: CDR1 MDHEN, CDR2 SYDVKM. The CDR3 DNA follows: TGTGCCAGCAGTTCGGGCACGGACGGGAGTGAAAAACTGTTTTTT. Translating gives CASSSGTDGSEKLFF. The variable domain in full, completed from reference TRBV28 and TRBJ1-4, reads DVKVTQSSRYLVKRTGEKVFLECVQDMDHENMFWYRQDPGLGLRLIYFSYDVKMKEKGDIPEGYSVSREKKERFSLILESASTNQTSMYLCASSSGTDGSEKLFFGSGTQLSVL.

The sample holds many counts of this clonotype. V usage is TRBV4-2 and J usage is TRBJ2-1; 11 bases line up with TRBD2. The CDR3 consists of 17 residues. The V segment lost 0 bases and the J segment 2 bases; nucleotides outside the gene matches: 3. Germline loops: CDR1 LGHNA, CDR2 YNFKEQ. The CDR3 DNA follows: TGTGCCAGCAGCCAAGACTATAGCGGGAGGGCCTACAATGAGCAGTTCTTC. Its protein product is CASSQDYSGRAYNEQFF.

This clonotype was detected ten times or more. The chain recombines TRBV2 with TRBJ2-7, with 12 nucleotides matching TRBD1. The CDR3 runs to 15 residues. The V gene end was trimmed by 6 bases and the J gene end by 7 bases; junction bases not matched to a gene: 10. The germline V gene has CDR1 SNHLY and CDR2 FYNNEI. This CDR3 is CASRSPGQGAGEQYF. CDR3 nucleotides: TGTGCCAGCAGGTCCCCGGGACAGGGGGCAGGGGAGCAGTACTTC.

A few counts support this clonotype. The genes are TRBV7-3 and TRBJ2-2; the D is unclear. The CDR3 is 14 amino acids. The germline V and J ends were trimmed by 5 bases and 4 bases, with 11 bases remaining between them. The germline V gene encodes CDR1 SGHTA and CDR2 FQGTGA. The CDR3 sequence is CASSPHPTTGELFF. CDR3 bases: TGTGCCAGCAGCCCACACCCGACCACCGGGGAGCTGTTTTTT.

Comments on this clonotype: At one boundary the junction diverges from the germline segment, which might be a read error. The chain carries TRBV12-3 or TRBV12-4 and TRBJ2-7; D is undetermined. CDR3 length: 13 residues. CDR3 in amino acids: CASSPDHGSRGNF. In DNA, the CDR3 is TGTGCCAGCAGTCCTGACCACGGTTCACGTGGAAACTTC.

V is TRBV5-6 and J is TRBJ2-3, with D perhaps TRBD2 (6 bases). V lost 4 bases, J lost 0 bases, and 6 bases lay in between. Per the germline V gene, CDR1 is SGHDT and CDR2 is YYEEEE. CDR3 length: 13 residues. The CDR3 region is CASSSGSTDTQYF. CDR3 coding DNA: TGTGCCAGCAGCAGCGGGAGCACAGATACGCAGTATTTT.

Worth noting for this clonotype: Relative to the germline gene, one junction end is altered; a read error may explain this. The chain recombines TRBV11-2 with TRBJ2-1; perhaps TRBD1 as D (5 bases). CDR3 size: 14 residues. Germline assignment: CDR1 SGHAT and CDR2 FQNNGV. CDR3 bases: TGTGCCATCAGCTCCCGCAGGGTTGACAATGAGCAGTTCTTC. It encodes CAISSRRVDNEQFF.

At least ten counts were recorded for this clonotype. The DNA for the CDR3 is TGTGCCAGTTCTCTCGCCGGGACAGGGGCCCACGAGCAGTACTTC. It codes for CASSLAGTGAHEQYF. This chain uses TRBV28 with TRBJ2-7, with 10 bases that match TRBD1. CDR1 is MDHEN and CDR2 is SYDVKM in the germline V gene. V was pared by 9 bases and J by 5 bases, with 13 bases of the junction left unmatched. The CDR3 has 15 amino acids.

The table lists this clonotype with many counts. The V gene is TRBV3-1, the J gene TRBJ2-1; D possibly corresponds to TRBD1 (6 bases). Trimming pared 1 base from V and 2 bases from J, leaving 12 bases between. Germline CDR1 reads LGHDT; CDR2 reads YNNKEL (reference sequence). This CDR3 region has 16 residues. In nucleotides, the CDR3 is TGTGCCAGCAGCCAAGGTCAGGGGCTGACCTACAATGAGCAGTTCTTC. This codes for CASSQGQGLTYNEQFF.

This clonotype was counted at least ten times. The V and J genes are TRBV3-1 and TRBJ1-5; no reliable D call. V lost 0 bases to trimming and J lost 2 bases, with 8 bases between them. From germline, CDR1 is LGHDT and CDR2 YNNKEL (reference sequence). This CDR3 contains 15 residues. In nucleotides, the CDR3 is TGTGCCAGCAGCCAAGACGAGGGCCGCAATCAGCCCCAGCATTTT. Translation: CASSQDEGRNQPQHF.

This clonotype was counted between two and nine times. This chain joins TRBV11-3 and TRBJ2-3; D possibly matches TRBD1 or TRBD2 (5 bases each). Trimming pared 1 base from V and 6 bases from J, leaving 8 bases between. The CDR3 length is 13 residues. In germline, CDR1 is SGHNT, CDR2 YENEEA. CDR3 nucleotide sequence: TGTGCCAGCAGCTTAGTTGGGGACGATACGCAGTATTTT. Its translation: CASSLVGDDTQYF.

The chain employs TRBV2 and TRBJ1-1; D uncertain. Per germline, CDR1 SNHLY and CDR2 FYNNEI. CDR3 length equals 11 residues. Deletions cut 4 bases from V and 8 bases from J, with 8 bases between. CDR3 sequence reads: CASSVAGEAFF. CDR3 coding DNA: TGTGCCAGCAGTGTGGCAGGCGAAGCTTTCTTT.

This clonotype was counted at least ten times. This rearrangement joins TRBV5-1 to TRBJ1-4; 7 bases line up with TRBD1. The CDR3 has 15 amino acids. The J segment lost 8 bases and the V segment lost 4 bases, leaving 11 bases of the junction unmatched. The germline CDR1 and CDR2 sequences are SGHRS and YFSETQ. CDR3: CASSLPTGRQEKLFF. CDR3 coding DNA: TGCGCCAGCAGCCTACCGACAGGGCGGCAAGAAAAACTGTTTTTT.

This clonotype was recorded a few times. The V gene is TRBV25-1, the J gene TRBJ2-5; 9 bases line up with TRBD2. V lost 7 bases, J lost 5 bases, and 8 bases stayed unmatched. The CDR3 length is 14 residues. Per germline, CDR1 MGHDK and CDR2 SYGVNS. CDR3 amino acids: CASTPGTSLETQYF. Written as DNA, the CDR3 is TGTGCCAGCACTCCTGGGACTAGCTTGGAGACCCAGTACTTC.

This clonotype has a handful of counts. This chain links TRBV7-3 with TRBJ2-3; a weak D match, TRBD2 (6 bases). The germline V and J ends were trimmed by 5 bases and 5 bases, with 11 bases remaining between them. The CDR3 spans 13 residues. The germline V gene encodes CDR1 SGHTA and CDR2 FQGTGA. The chain's CDR3 is CASSIGGRDTQYF. The CDR3 region has the DNA TGTGCCAGCAGCATCGGAGGGAGAGATACGCAGTATTTT.